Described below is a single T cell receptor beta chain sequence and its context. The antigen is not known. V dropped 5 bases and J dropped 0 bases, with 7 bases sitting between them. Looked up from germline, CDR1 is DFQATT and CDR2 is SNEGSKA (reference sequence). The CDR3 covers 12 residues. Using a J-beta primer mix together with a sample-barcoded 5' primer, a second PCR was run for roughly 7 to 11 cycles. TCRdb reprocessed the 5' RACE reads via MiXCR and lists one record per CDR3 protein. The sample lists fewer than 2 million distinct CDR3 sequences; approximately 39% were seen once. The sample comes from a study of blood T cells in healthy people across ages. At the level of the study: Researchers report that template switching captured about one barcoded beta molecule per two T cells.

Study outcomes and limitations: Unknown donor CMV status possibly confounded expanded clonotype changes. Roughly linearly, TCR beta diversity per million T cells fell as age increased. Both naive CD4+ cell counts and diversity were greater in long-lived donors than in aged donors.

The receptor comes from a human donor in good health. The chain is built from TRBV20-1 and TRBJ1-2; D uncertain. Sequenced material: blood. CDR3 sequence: CSAFWANYGYTF. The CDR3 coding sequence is TGCAGTGCTTTTTGGGCTAACTATGGCTACACCTTC.